The next 27 T cell receptor beta chains were all read from a single sample in a study of long-term antiretroviral therapy in people with HIV. Researchers ran immunoSEQ v3.0 at survey level. This table comes from immunoSEQ multiplex PCR, and its TCRdb copy is limited to in-frame clones, with some not included. This table has 25,000 to 35,000 clones, 80% to 90% appearing once. Sequenced here: unsorted PBMCs, sampled 0.8 years before starting antiretroviral therapy. These receptors came from a man younger than 35 with HIV.

This chain joins TRBV7-3 and TRBJ2-1; 9 positions agree with TRBD2. Germline CDR1 and CDR2: SGHTA and FQGTGA. The CDR3 consists of 15 residues. After removal of 3 bases from V and 0 bases from J, the junction contained 0 bases not matched to a gene. The CDR3 region has the DNA TGTGCCAGCAGCTTTAGCGGGAGCTCCTACAATGAGCAGTTCTTC. This translates into CASSFSGSSYNEQFF.

The chain is built from TRBV7-2 and TRBJ2-5; perhaps D is TRBD1 or TRBD2 (6 bases each). V was clipped by 1 base and J by 2 bases, with 11 bases between them. Germline V gene lookup returns CDR1 SGHTA and CDR2 FQGNSA. The CDR3 runs 15 residues. CDR3 in amino acids: CASSLGGAGQETQYF. DNA for the CDR3: TGTGCCAGCAGCTTAGGGGGGGCGGGACAAGAGACCCAGTACTTC.

CDR3 loop: CASSPGGAHVYGYTF. The CDR3 coding sequence is TGTGCCAGCAGCCCCGGGGGGGCCCATGTCTATGGCTACACCTTC. The gene calls are TRBV5-5 and TRBJ1-2; TRBD1 is a possible D gene (6 bases). The CDR3 covers 15 residues. The germline gives CDR1 SGHKS, CDR2 YYEKEE (reference sequence). The V end was cut by 4 bases, the J end by 4 bases, with 17 bases between. Full variable domain (rest looked up from reference TRBV5-5 and TRBJ1-2): DAGVTQSPTHLIKTRGQQVTLRCSPISGHKSVSWYQQVLGQGPQFIFQYYEKEERGRGNFPDRFSARQFPNYSSELNVNALLLGDSALYLCASSPGGAHVYGYTFGSGTRLTVV.

This sequence joins TRBV29-1 and TRBJ1-2; a weak D match, TRBD1 (6 bases). The V gene's germline CDR1 is SQVTM and CDR2 ANQGSEA. CDR3 length equals 13 residues. Trimming stripped 4 bases from V and 0 bases from J, with 9 bases between. CDR3 sequence: CSVADRPNYGYTF. The DNA for the CDR3 is TGCAGCGTTGCGGACAGACCTAACTATGGCTACACCTTC.

A single count supports this clone. The chain joins TRBV27 to TRBJ1-2; weak D call: TRBD1 (6 bases). V was pared by 4 bases and J by 4 bases, with 19 bases between. Per the germline V gene, CDR1 is MNHEY and CDR2 is SMNVEV (reference sequence). The CDR3 length is 16 residues. The CDR3 DNA follows: TGTGCCAGCAGTTCCCTCCCTGGGGGGCCCTTCTATGGCTACACCTTC. Its translation is CASSSLPGGPFYGYTF.

V usage is TRBV7-2 and J usage is TRBJ2-3, with 7 bases lining up with TRBD2. J was trimmed by 0 bases and V by 5 bases; bases with no gene match: 5. The CDR3 totals 15 residues. The germline V gene encodes CDR1 SGHTA and CDR2 FQGNSA. Here the CDR3 reads CASSVERDSTDTQYF. For the CDR3, the DNA is TGTGCCAGCAGCGTCGAGCGGGATAGCACAGATACGCAGTATTTT.

The V gene is TRBV4-3, the J gene TRBJ2-5; the D gene could be TRBD1 or TRBD2 (5 bases each). The CDR3 covers 16 residues. V lost 0 bases, J lost 3 bases, and 14 bases lay in between. The V gene's germline CDR1 is LGHNA and CDR2 YSLEER. The CDR3 protein is CASSQEWPGREETQYF. CDR3 bases: TGCGCCAGCAGCCAAGAATGGCCGGGACGGGAAGAGACCCAGTACTTC.

The sample holds one count of this clone. The rearrangement joins TRBV4-3 to TRBJ2-3; D gene unclear. CDR1 and CDR2 from the germline V gene are LGHNA and YSLEER. V was pared by 1 base and J by 6 bases, with 5 bases between. This CDR3 has 12 residues. The CDR3 protein is CASSQAGDTQYF. CDR3 coding DNA: TGCGCCAGCAGCCAAGCCGGGGATACGCAGTATTTT.

The V gene is TRBV7-2, the J gene TRBJ2-7; D perhaps matches TRBD1 (6 bases). Per the germline V gene, CDR1 is SGHTA and CDR2 is FQGNSA. Trimming took off 2 bases at V and 4 bases at J, with 18 bases between the two ends. There are 16 residues in the CDR3. CDR3 coding DNA: TGTGCCAGCAGCTTACCCTCTATGAAACAGGGATACGAGCAGTACTTC. The encoded protein is CASSLPSMKQGYEQYF.

The chain employs TRBV4-1 and TRBJ2-5; possibly TRBD1 for D (5 bases). The V end lost 4 bases, the J end lost 4 bases, and 16 bases lay between the germline ends. There are 15 residues in the CDR3. Germline CDR1 is MGHRA and CDR2 is YSYEKL. CDR3 residues: CASSRLGQARETQYF. CDR3 coding DNA: TGCGCCAGCAGCCGATTGGGGCAGGCTCGAGAGACCCAGTACTTC.

The rearrangement uses TRBV9 and TRBJ2-2; D is possibly TRBD2 (6 bases). Trimming removed 3 bases from V and 4 bases from J, with 13 bases in between. The CDR3 runs 15 residues. Germline loops: CDR1 SGDLS, CDR2 YYNGEE. The CDR3 sequence: CASSGDSGVTGELFF. The CDR3 DNA sequence: TGTGCCAGCAGCGGGGACTCCGGGGTCACCGGGGAGCTGTTTTTT.

The chain carries TRBV6-4 and TRBJ2-3, with 12 bases identical to TRBD2. Looked up from germline, CDR1 is MRHNA and CDR2 is SNTAGT. V gave up 4 bases and J gave up 1 base; unmatched junction bases: 0. CDR3 length equals 15 residues. The CDR3 protein is CASSGLAGGTDTQYF. The CDR3 nucleotides are TGTGCCAGCAGTGGACTAGCGGGGGGCACAGATACGCAGTATTTT.

J is TRBJ1-2 and V is TRBV20-1; weak D call: TRBD1 (6 bases). The CDR3 is 11 residues long. Germline-derived CDR1 and CDR2 are DFQATT and SNEGSKA (reference sequence). CDR3 in DNA: TGCGTCCGGTGGGGGGCCAATGGCTACACCTTC. Amino acid sequence: CVRWGANGYTF.

This clone was seen once. This rearrangement joins TRBV21-1 to TRBJ2-7. TRBV21-1 is assigned pseudogene status. The CDR3 has 11 residues. CDR3 DNA sequence: TGTGCCAGCAGGCCCGATAGGGAGCAGTACTTC. It is translated as CASRPDREQYF.

This chain connects TRBV10-2 to TRBJ1-1; no clear D gene. The CDR3 is made up of 11 amino acids. The germline V gene has CDR1 WSHSY and CDR2 SAAADI. V lost 10 bases to trimming and J lost 6 bases, with 12 bases between them. DNA of the CDR3: TGCGCCACCTTAGACTGGGCTGAAGCTTTCTTT. It encodes CATLDWAEAFF.

The chain recombines TRBV27 with TRBJ2-6; 11 positions match TRBD2. The CDR3 is 17 amino acids. Germline CDR1 MNHEY, CDR2 SMNVEV (reference sequence). Unmatched junction bases numbered 3, after V lost 5 bases and J lost 0 bases. The CDR3 DNA reads as TGTGCCAGCAGTGGACTAGCGGGCCTCTCTGGGGCCAACGTCCTGACTTTC. Encoded protein: CASSGLAGLSGANVLTF. The whole variable domain, filled in from reference TRBV27 and TRBJ2-6, reads EAQVTQNPRYLITVTGKKLTVTCSQNMNHEYMSWYRQDPGLGLRQIYYSMNVEVTDKGDVPEGYKVSRKEKRNFPLILESPSPNQTSLYFCASSGLAGLSGANVLTFGAGSRLTVL.

The rearrangement links TRBV7-2 to TRBJ1-2, with D maybe TRBD1 (5 bases). CDR1 is SGHTA and CDR2 is FQGNSA in the germline V gene. Trimming cost V 7 bases and J 4 bases, with 16 bases left between them. The CDR3 covers 14 residues. The CDR3 DNA reads TGTGCCAGCACCGGGCTTCAGGGTTCCTATGGCTACACCTTC. Translated: CASTGLQGSYGYTF.

The rearrangement links TRBV27 to TRBJ2-1; 8 bases agree with TRBD1. This CDR3 has 15 residues. The V gene's germline CDR1 is MNHEY and CDR2 SMNVEV (reference sequence). Trimming cost V 3 bases and J 4 bases; bases outside gene matches: 5. Written as DNA, the CDR3 is TGTGCCAGCAGTTTTGGACAGGGCGGATACAATGAGCAGTTCTTC. Translated: CASSFGQGGYNEQFF.

CDR3 sequence reads: CASGGGADTQYF. DNA of the CDR3: TGTGCCAGCGGGGGAGGGGCAGATACGCAGTATTTT. The chain uses TRBV7-9 and TRBJ2-3, with 7 bases fitting TRBD2. This CDR3 spans 12 amino acids. Germline V gene data show CDR1 as SEHNR and CDR2 as FQNEAQ (reference sequence). V lost 8 bases to trimming and J lost 4 bases; unmatched junction nucleotides: 3.

This clone occurred a few times. The chain has TRBV6-6 and TRBJ1-6, with D unresolved. The CDR3 extends over 14 amino acids. Trimming pared 6 bases from V and 9 bases from J, leaving 15 bases between. CDR1 and CDR2 from the germline V gene are MNHNY and SVGAGI (reference sequence). The CDR3 DNA is TGTGCCAGCAGCCAACATTGGGAAAGTTCACCCCTCCACTTT. Translating gives CASSQHWESSPLHF.

DNA of the CDR3: TGTGCCAGCAGCCAGGGGGCAGGTGAGAATCAGCCCCAGCATTTT. Translated, it gives CASSQGAGENQPQHF. The chain employs TRBV7-2 and TRBJ1-5; TRBD1 aligns across 8 bases. This CDR3 comprises 15 residues. CDR1 and CDR2 (germline): SGHTA, FQGNSA. Germline trimming cut 5 bases from V and 4 bases from J; bases unmatched to any gene: 7.

The V and J genes are TRBV5-4 and TRBJ2-1, with 8 bases aligning to TRBD1. Germline trimming cut 3 bases from V and 10 bases from J; bases unmatched to any gene: 6. This CDR3 has 13 residues. The germline V gene encodes CDR1 SGHNT and CDR2 YYREEE (reference sequence). This CDR3 reads CASSWGTGDEQFF. Written as DNA, the CDR3 is TGTGCCAGCAGCTGGGGGACAGGAGACGAGCAGTTCTTC.

CDR3 nucleotides: TGTGCCAGTAGTTCGGGACAGGGTCCCTACGAGCAGTACTTC. This gives the protein CASSSGQGPYEQYF. The chain is built from TRBV19 and TRBJ2-7, with 9 bases lining up with TRBD1. Per the germline V gene, CDR1 is LNHDA and CDR2 is SQIVND (reference sequence). This CDR3 comprises 14 residues. The ends lost 5 bases at V and 2 bases at J; junction bases unmatched: 4.

This clone was recorded only once. The chain combines TRBV30 with TRBJ2-5; a weak D match, TRBD1 (5 bases). Germline values: CDR1 GTSNPN, CDR2 SVGIG (reference sequence). Trimming pared 1 base from V and 4 bases from J, leaving 10 bases between. The CDR3 spans 13 residues. In DNA, the CDR3 is TGTGCCTGGAGTGGACAGCGAGGAGAGACCCAGTACTTC. It codes for CAWSGQRGETQYF.

On this clone itself: At one end the junction does not follow the germline gene, possibly because of a read error. This sequence joins TRBV7-7 and TRBJ1-2; D is perhaps TRBD1 (5 bases). The CDR3 extends over 15 amino acids. The germline V gene has CDR1 SSHAT and CDR2 FNYEAQ (reference sequence). Here the CDR3 DNA reads TGTGCTAGCAGCTTATGGGGCGGGGGAGGATATGGCTACACCTTC. Encoded protein: CASSLWGGGGYGYTF. The entire variable domain, with the rest obtained from reference TRBV7-7 and TRBJ1-2, is as follows: GAGVSQSPRYKVTKRGQDVTLRCDPISSHATLYWYQQALGQGPEFLTYFNYEAQPDKSGLPSDRFSAERPEGSISTLTIQRTEQRDSAMYRCASSLWGGGGYGYTFGSGTRLTVV.

The chain is built from TRBV25-1 and TRBJ1-1, with D unresolved. Germline CDR1 and CDR2: MGHDK and SYGVNS. The CDR3 is 13 residues long. V was trimmed by 3 bases and J by 2 bases, leaving 7 bases between them. The CDR3 spells CASSDPLNTEAFF. DNA for the CDR3: TGTGCCAGCAGTGACCCCCTTAACACTGAAGCTTTCTTT.

This chain uses TRBV5-1 with TRBJ1-3; 8 bases are a match to TRBD1. V shed 4 bases, J shed 8 bases, and the junction held 5 bases outside the gene matches. This CDR3 comprises 13 residues. Per the germline V gene, CDR1 is SGHRS and CDR2 is YFSETQ. This CDR3 is CASSPKTGDTIYF. CDR3 nucleotides: TGCGCCAGCAGCCCAAAGACAGGGGACACCATATATTTT.